The 21 T cell receptor beta chains below were found in one sample sequenced in a study of graft-versus-host responses after intestinal transplantation. Processing was applied to graft tissue in order to liberate intraepithelial and lamina propria lymphocytes. The data were produced by immunoSEQ multiplex PCR, yet TCRdb's version contains in-frame clones alone and is incomplete. The table lists roughly 4,000 clones, roughly 85% of them singletons. The source material was ileum tissue, sampled roughly 660 days after intestinal transplant. The receptors derive from a human patient who received an intestinal transplant, so some T cells may come from the graft donor.

The chain recombines TRBV7-9 with TRBJ2-1, with 11 bases lining up with TRBD1. The J segment lost 7 bases and the V segment lost 4 bases, leaving 6 bases of the junction unmatched. The length of the CDR3 is 15 residues. Germline V CDR1 and CDR2: SEHNR, FQNEAQ (reference sequence). The CDR3 spells CASSSDRGPLNEQFF. Here the CDR3 DNA reads TGTGCCAGCAGCTCGGACAGGGGGCCGCTTAATGAGCAGTTCTTC. Full variable domain (outside the CDR3, taken from reference TRBV7-9 and TRBJ2-1): DTGVSQNPRHKITKRGQNVTFRCDPISEHNRLYWYRQTLGQGPEFLTYFQNEAQLEKSRLLSDRFSAERPKGSFSTLEIQRTEQGDSAMYLCASSSDRGPLNEQFFGPGTRLTVL.

The chain couples TRBV11-2 to TRBJ2-7; TRBD1 might be the D (5 bases). Deletions cut 5 bases from V and 2 bases from J, with 7 bases between. The CDR3 runs 12 residues. Germline assignment: CDR1 SGHAT and CDR2 FQNNGV. CDR3 amino acids: CASSDSAYEQYF. CDR3 coding DNA: TGTGCCAGCAGCGACAGCGCCTACGAGCAGTACTTC.

The gene calls are TRBV4-1 and TRBJ2-1, with a possible D match to TRBD2 (5 bases). V lost 1 base to trimming and J lost 0 bases, with 13 bases between them. This CDR3 comprises 17 residues. Germline V gives CDR1 MGHRA, CDR2 YSYEKL. Written as DNA, the CDR3 is TGCGCCAGCAGCCAAGCCCGGACTCTAACCTCCTACAATGAGCAGTTCTTC. Encoded protein: CASSQARTLTSYNEQFF.

The V and J genes are TRBV2 and TRBJ1-6; tentatively, D is TRBD1 (6 bases). V was trimmed by 2 bases and J by 7 bases, leaving 12 bases between them. CDR3 length equals 15 residues. Germline-derived CDR1 and CDR2 are SNHLY and FYNNEI. The CDR3: CASSEKGGSNSPLHF. As DNA, the CDR3 is TGTGCCAGCAGTGAAAAGGGGGGGTCCAATTCACCCCTCCACTTT.

The chain uses TRBV19 and TRBJ1-2; 10 nucleotides agree with TRBD1. Trimming cost V 6 bases and J 8 bases; bases outside gene matches: 12. The CDR3 is made up of 15 amino acids. Germline assignment: CDR1 LNHDA and CDR2 SQIVND (reference sequence). The CDR3 sequence: CASSRDRGPIEGYTF. The CDR3, as DNA: TGTGCCAGTAGCCGGGACAGGGGCCCTATAGAGGGCTACACCTTC.

V gene TRBV28 combines with J gene TRBJ2-7; a weak D match, TRBD1 (7 bases). In germline, CDR1 is MDHEN, CDR2 SYDVKM. V dropped 6 bases and J dropped 6 bases, with 12 bases sitting between them. The CDR3 runs 12 residues. CDR3 in amino acids: CASSGGGFEQYF. The CDR3 DNA reads TGTGCCAGCAGCGGAGGGGGCTTCGAGCAGTACTTC.

The chain couples TRBV6-1 to TRBJ2-7, with TRBD1 matching 7 bases. With V trimmed by 5 bases and J by 3 bases, 10 bases remained unmatched. The CDR3 runs 15 residues. Germline CDR1 and CDR2: MNHNS and SASEGT. CDR3 in DNA: TGTGCCAGCAGTTTGTCCGACAGGGTGCTCTACGAGCAGTACTTC. Translating gives CASSLSDRVLYEQYF.

This clone was seen only once. The genes are TRBV5-1 and TRBJ1-6; TRBD1 matches at 7 bases. The CDR3 sequence is 15 residues long. The V segment lost 6 bases and the J segment 5 bases; nucleotides outside the gene matches: 8. The germline gives CDR1 SGHRS, CDR2 YFSETQ. For the CDR3, the DNA is TGCGCCAGCACCGAGACAGGGAGTGATAATTCACCCCTCCACTTT. Protein: CASTETGSDNSPLHF.

This sequence joins TRBV18 and TRBJ1-2; D gene uncertain. The length of the CDR3 is 14 residues. V lost 6 bases to trimming and J lost 2 bases, with 13 bases between them. The germline V gene encodes CDR1 KGHSH and CDR2 LQKENI. CDR3: CASSPTGMNYGYTF. The DNA of the CDR3 is TGTGCCAGCTCGCCGACCGGGATGAACTATGGCTACACCTTC.

V usage is TRBV5-4 and J usage is TRBJ1-2; 7 bases align to TRBD1. The V gene end was trimmed by 4 bases and the J gene end by 8 bases; junction bases not matched to a gene: 8. There are 13 residues in the CDR3. Germline V gene lookup returns CDR1 SGHNT and CDR2 YYREEE (reference sequence). CDR3 protein: CASSPRGPPGYTF. In nucleotides, the CDR3 is TGTGCCAGCAGCCCTAGGGGGCCCCCGGGCTACACCTTC.

The chain carries TRBV10-3 and TRBJ1-4; maybe TRBD1 (5 bases). V lost 6 bases and J lost 8, with 16 bases in between. The germline gives CDR1 ENHRY, CDR2 SYGVKD. This CDR3 comprises 14 residues. In DNA form, the CDR3 reads TGTGCCATCAGCCCGGGGGGTTCAGGGGAAAAACTGTTTTTT. Its protein is CAISPGGSGEKLFF.

The chain uses TRBV5-1 and TRBJ1-1; the D gene is possibly TRBD1 (6 bases). V was pared by 4 bases and J by 4 bases, with 17 bases between. Germline V gene lookup returns CDR1 SGHRS and CDR2 YFSETQ. This CDR3 is 15 amino acids long. The CDR3 here is CASSPGRGRGTEAFF. In nucleotides, the CDR3 is TGCGCCAGCAGCCCGGGGCGGGGGCGCGGCACTGAAGCTTTCTTT. Combining the CDR3 with reference TRBV5-1 and TRBJ1-1 gives the whole variable domain KAGVTQTPRYLIKTRGQQVTLSCSPISGHRSVSWYQQTPGQGLQFLFEYFSETQRNKGNFPGRFSGRQFSNSRSEMNVSTLELGDSALYLCASSPGRGRGTEAFFGQGTRLTVV.

This sequence joins TRBV4-1 and TRBJ1-2, with 8 positions matching TRBD1. Trimming removed 5 bases from V and 8 bases from J; junction bases left unmatched: 25. This CDR3 is built from 19 residues. CDR1 and CDR2 (germline): MGHRA, YSYEKL. DNA for the CDR3: TGCGCCAGCAGCGAACTCGGGCTAGAACGACAGGGGCTTCCTGGAGGCTACACCTTC. Its protein product is CASSELGLERQGLPGGYTF.

This clone was found once. The chain uses TRBV15 and TRBJ2-2; D is unresolved. Germline V CDR1 and CDR2: LNHNV, YYDKDF (reference sequence). The ends were cut back, 9 bases at V and 2 bases at J, with 13 bases in the middle. This CDR3 has 14 residues. The DNA of the CDR3 is TGTGCCACACCTCCGGACGGTAACACCGGGGAGCTGTTTTTT. Its translation is CATPPDGNTGELFF.

This CDR3 is CASSQRYGDRYNEQFF. DNA of the CDR3: TGTGCCAGCAGCCAACGTTACGGGGATAGGTACAATGAGCAGTTCTTC. The chain combines TRBV2 with TRBJ2-1, with D tentatively TRBD2 (5 bases). Germline V gene data show CDR1 as SNHLY and CDR2 as FYNNEI. The CDR3 has 16 residues. Trimming stripped 6 bases from V and 4 bases from J, with 19 bases between.

This chain links TRBV11-3 with TRBJ2-2, with no clear D. CDR1 is SGHNT and CDR2 is YENEEA in the germline V gene. The CDR3 totals 15 residues. Trimming took 1 base from V and 7 from J, leaving 13 bases between them. CDR3 amino acids: CASSLGSGSSGELFF. CDR3 bases: TGTGCCAGCAGCTTAGGGTCGGGCTCCAGCGGGGAGCTGTTTTTT.

This chain links TRBV5-1 with TRBJ2-5; perhaps D is TRBD1 or TRBD2 (5 bases each). The germline CDR1 and CDR2 sequences are SGHRS and YFSETQ. Trimming took off 4 bases at V and 5 bases at J, with 21 bases between the two ends. The CDR3 is made up of 16 amino acids. As DNA, the CDR3 is TGCGCCAGCAGCGGAGCAGGGAGATTCTCTTACGAGACCCAGTACTTC. Protein product: CASSGAGRFSYETQYF. Filled out from reference TRBV5-1 and TRBJ2-5, the complete variable domain reads KAGVTQTPRYLIKTRGQQVTLSCSPISGHRSVSWYQQTPGQGLQFLFEYFSETQRNKGNFPGRFSGRQFSNSRSEMNVSTLELGDSALYLCASSGAGRFSYETQYFGPGTRLLVL.

The J gene is TRBJ1-2, the V gene TRBV11-2; D not certain. The CDR3 sequence is 14 residues long. V lost 5 bases and J 8 bases, leaving 18 bases between the germline ends. The germline gives CDR1 SGHAT, CDR2 FQNNGV. The CDR3 here is CASSALSSRMGYTF. For the CDR3, the DNA is TGTGCCAGCAGCGCCCTTTCCTCCCGGATGGGCTACACCTTC.

The chain uses TRBV5-1 and TRBJ2-3, with unresolved D. V dropped 0 bases and J dropped 4 bases, with 6 bases sitting between them. The CDR3 runs to 13 residues. Germline CDR1 SGHRS, CDR2 YFSETQ. CDR3 bases: TGCGCCAGCAGCTTGGAGTCAGCAGATACGCAGTATTTT. As protein: CASSLESADTQYF. The whole variable domain, remainder taken from reference TRBV5-1 and TRBJ2-3, is KAGVTQTPRYLIKTRGQQVTLSCSPISGHRSVSWYQQTPGQGLQFLFEYFSETQRNKGNFPGRFSGRQFSNSRSEMNVSTLELGDSALYLCASSLESADTQYFGPGTRLTVL.

The gene calls are TRBV29-1 and TRBJ1-2; TRBD1 might be the D (6 bases). Between the trimmed V and J ends, which lost 3 bases and 2 bases, there was a span of 10 bases. The germline V gene encodes CDR1 SQVTM and CDR2 ANQGSEA. The CDR3 consists of 13 residues. The chain's CDR3 is CSVETGTNYGYTF. The DNA for the CDR3 is TGCAGCGTTGAGACGGGGACAAACTATGGCTACACCTTC.

About this clone: This sample also contains other DNA sequences that code for the same CDR3. V usage is TRBV5-6 and J usage is TRBJ1-1; TRBD1 aligns across 7 bases. The length of the CDR3 is 15 residues. Unmatched junction bases numbered 2, after V lost 0 bases and J lost 0 bases. Germline CDR1 SGHDT, CDR2 YYEEEE. Here the CDR3 DNA reads TGTGCCAGCAGCTTGGGGGACAGCTTGAACACTGAAGCTTTCTTT. It translates to CASSLGDSLNTEAFF.